The 10 T cell receptor beta chains listed next were all sequenced from one sample in a study of memory CD4+ T cells and cytomegalovirus serostatus. The sort gate was single viable CD3+CD4+CD8-CD45RO+ cells for memory CD4+ T cells. The assay was immunoSEQ multiplex PCR, and TCRdb's table has in-frame clones only and misses some. The sample carries some 49,000 clones, roughly 78% recorded once. The sequenced sample consisted of memory CD4+ T cells from blood. These receptors all come from an adult in good health and CMV-seronegative.

The chain has TRBV14 and TRBJ1-6; D call uncertain. The length of the CDR3 is 15 residues. Looked up from germline, CDR1 is SGHDN and CDR2 is FVKESK. V was shortened by 1 base and J by 7 bases, with 11 bases between the two germline ends. The CDR3 here is CASSQARMGNSPLHF. In DNA, the CDR3 is TGTGCCAGCAGCCAAGCCCGAATGGGGAATTCACCCCTCCACTTT.

V and J are TRBV29-1 and TRBJ1-5; perhaps TRBD1 as D (6 bases). The CDR3 consists of 13 residues. Between the trimmed V and J ends, which lost 6 bases and 4 bases, there was a span of 13 bases. Germline lookup yields CDR1 SQVTM and CDR2 ANQGSEA. The CDR3 spells CSVEGGANQPQHF. The CDR3 bases are TGCAGCGTCGAGGGGGGTGCGAATCAGCCCCAGCATTTT.

About this clone: An end of the junction does not agree with germline; a read error may underlie this. The chain employs TRBV7-2 and TRBJ1-6, with 7 bases aligning to TRBD1. CDR3 length: 16 amino acids. Germline lookup yields CDR1 SGHTA and CDR2 FQGNSA. The CDR3 is CASSPRQGSYNSPLRF. As DNA, the CDR3 is TGTGCCAGCAGCCCTAGACAGGGCTCCTATAATTCACCCCTCCGCTTT.

The rearrangement joins TRBV5-1 to TRBJ2-3; unclear D gene. The CDR3 is made up of 16 amino acids. V gave up 1 base and J gave up 1 base, with 13 bases separating them. Germline lookup yields CDR1 SGHRS and CDR2 YFSETQ. CDR3 residues: CASSLMGRAGTDTQYF. Written as DNA, the CDR3 is TGCGCCAGCAGCTTGATGGGAAGGGCTGGCACAGATACGCAGTATTTT.

The chain combines TRBV7-3 with TRBJ2-7; the D gene is possibly TRBD2 (6 bases). The CDR3 consists of 15 residues. Looked up from germline, CDR1 is SGHTA and CDR2 is FQGTGA. The V end was cut by 5 bases, the J end by 0 bases, with 14 bases between. The DNA of the CDR3 is TGTGCCAGCAGCCCCCTCGGGGGACCCTCCTACGAGCAGTACTTC. Residues: CASSPLGGPSYEQYF.

The J gene is TRBJ2-7, the V gene TRBV6-5, with TRBD1 matching 8 bases. Losses at the gene ends were 5 bases for V and 6 bases for J; bases not matched to a gene: 6. CDR3 size: 13 residues. The germline V gene has CDR1 MNHEY and CDR2 SVGAGI. CDR3 residues: CASSGSTGVEQYF. In DNA, the CDR3 is TGTGCCAGCAGTGGATCGACAGGGGTCGAGCAGTACTTC.

The chain joins TRBV6-1 to TRBJ1-4; tentatively, D is TRBD1 (6 bases). Germline V CDR1 and CDR2: MNHNS, SASEGT. Trimming shortened V by 8 bases and J by 7 bases, and 17 bases separated the two germline ends. The CDR3 is 14 amino acids. The CDR3 DNA sequence: TGTGCCAGCGGTTCTGGGGGCGAAGGTGAAAAACTGTTTTTT. Its protein product is CASGSGGEGEKLFF.

V and J are TRBV5-1 and TRBJ2-1; TRBD1 might be the D (6 bases). CDR1 SGHRS and CDR2 YFSETQ come from the germline V gene. V gave up 3 bases and J gave up 5 bases, with 15 bases separating them. The CDR3 has 15 residues. The CDR3 sequence is CASSWTALRDNEQFF. The DNA of the CDR3 is TGCGCCAGCAGCTGGACAGCCCTTCGGGACAATGAGCAGTTCTTC.

The chain combines TRBV27 with TRBJ2-7, with D possibly matching TRBD2 (6 bases). The germline CDR1 and CDR2 sequences are MNHEY and SMNVEV (reference sequence). The CDR3 runs to 13 residues. The germline V and J ends were trimmed by 6 bases and 7 bases, with 16 bases remaining between them. CDR3 amino acids: CASRRREQGEQYF. DNA for the CDR3: TGTGCCAGCAGGCGCCGGGAGCAGGGAGAGCAGTACTTC.

V and J are TRBV7-8 and TRBJ2-5; D uncertain. The germline V gene has CDR1 SGHVS and CDR2 FQNEAQ. The V end lost 5 bases, the J end lost 5 bases, and 15 bases lay between the germline ends. The length of the CDR3 is 14 residues. CDR3 bases: TGTGCCAGCAGCCTCCTTTCTAAGATGGAGACCCAGTACTTC. It specifies CASSLLSKMETQYF.